This T cell receptor beta chain was identified during a study of shared clonotypes between healthy human individuals. Sequencing was performed with immunoSEQ multiplex PCR; in TCRdb, only in-frame clones are kept and a portion is missing. The sample records some 1 million clones, roughly 80% being singletons. Remarks on this clone: No antigen is known for it.

Overall study results and limits: Non-shared clonotypes had lower generation probabilities than clonotypes shared by all four sorted-subset donors.

Sequences were obtained from memory CD4+ T cells sorted from blood. Subset specified: CD45RA-negative fraction. The receptor comes from a young man in good health.

CDR3 bases: TGTGCCAGCAGCTTAGGGACTAGCGGGGTCGACGAGCAGTACTTC. Translation: CASSLGTSGVDEQYF. The chain combines TRBV11-3 with TRBJ2-7, with 12 bases identical to TRBD2. CDR1 is SGHNT, CDR2 YENEEA, per germline. The CDR3 runs to 15 residues. Trimming at V came to 1 base and at J to 5 bases, leaving 3 bases not matched to a gene.